The T cell receptor (beta chain) described here comes from a study of blood T cell repertoires in COVID-19. The data were produced by immunoSEQ multiplex PCR, yet TCRdb's version contains in-frame clones alone and is incomplete. The sample holds 360,000 or so clones; 75% to 90% are singletons and the top ten take 5.1%. The CDR3 covers 15 residues. The V and J ends lost 6 bases and 3 bases respectively, with 16 bases between them. Germline CDR1 reads LNHDA; CDR2 reads SQIVND (reference sequence). The gene calls are TRBV19 and TRBJ2-3, with D possibly matching TRBD2 (5 bases). Sequenced sample: PBMCs or T cells enriched from blood (not recorded which). The TCR comes from a woman between 45 and 65 years old who had recovered from COVID-19. DNA of the CDR3: TGTGCCAGTAGCGGGAAACTGGTCATGACAGATACGCAGTATTTT. It codes for CASSGKLVMTDTQYF.